The clone carrying this T cell receptor (beta chain) appeared many times. The target antigen is unknown. The sample's time point: sample taken at primary tumor resection. The donors comprised some 78 untreated early-stage non-small cell lung cancer patients. Every TCR cDNA molecule bore a unique molecular identifier. Each CDR3 protein is one row after TCRdb ran MiXCR on the 5' RACE reads. The table records more than 20,000 distinct CDR3 sequences, about 2.7% of them present only once. The CDR3 spans 11 residues. The V end lost 3 bases, the J end lost 5 bases, and 4 bases lay between the germline ends. Germline V gene lookup returns CDR1 SGHAT and CDR2 FQNNGV. This sample was taken from a study of spatial heterogeneity in lung cancer. Study background: Every unique TCR and UMI combination, on average, appeared more than ten times in raw reads.

Broader study findings: Expanded alpha and beta TCR counts within tumors tracked tumor mutation counts.

J is TRBJ2-5 and V is TRBV11-2; D unclear. The sequencing used lung tumor tissue, collected at surgery. The clonotype originates from a male donor with early-stage non-small cell lung cancer. CDR3 nucleotides: TGTGCCAGCAGCTTGAAGGAGACCCAGTACTTC. It yields the protein CASSLKETQYF.